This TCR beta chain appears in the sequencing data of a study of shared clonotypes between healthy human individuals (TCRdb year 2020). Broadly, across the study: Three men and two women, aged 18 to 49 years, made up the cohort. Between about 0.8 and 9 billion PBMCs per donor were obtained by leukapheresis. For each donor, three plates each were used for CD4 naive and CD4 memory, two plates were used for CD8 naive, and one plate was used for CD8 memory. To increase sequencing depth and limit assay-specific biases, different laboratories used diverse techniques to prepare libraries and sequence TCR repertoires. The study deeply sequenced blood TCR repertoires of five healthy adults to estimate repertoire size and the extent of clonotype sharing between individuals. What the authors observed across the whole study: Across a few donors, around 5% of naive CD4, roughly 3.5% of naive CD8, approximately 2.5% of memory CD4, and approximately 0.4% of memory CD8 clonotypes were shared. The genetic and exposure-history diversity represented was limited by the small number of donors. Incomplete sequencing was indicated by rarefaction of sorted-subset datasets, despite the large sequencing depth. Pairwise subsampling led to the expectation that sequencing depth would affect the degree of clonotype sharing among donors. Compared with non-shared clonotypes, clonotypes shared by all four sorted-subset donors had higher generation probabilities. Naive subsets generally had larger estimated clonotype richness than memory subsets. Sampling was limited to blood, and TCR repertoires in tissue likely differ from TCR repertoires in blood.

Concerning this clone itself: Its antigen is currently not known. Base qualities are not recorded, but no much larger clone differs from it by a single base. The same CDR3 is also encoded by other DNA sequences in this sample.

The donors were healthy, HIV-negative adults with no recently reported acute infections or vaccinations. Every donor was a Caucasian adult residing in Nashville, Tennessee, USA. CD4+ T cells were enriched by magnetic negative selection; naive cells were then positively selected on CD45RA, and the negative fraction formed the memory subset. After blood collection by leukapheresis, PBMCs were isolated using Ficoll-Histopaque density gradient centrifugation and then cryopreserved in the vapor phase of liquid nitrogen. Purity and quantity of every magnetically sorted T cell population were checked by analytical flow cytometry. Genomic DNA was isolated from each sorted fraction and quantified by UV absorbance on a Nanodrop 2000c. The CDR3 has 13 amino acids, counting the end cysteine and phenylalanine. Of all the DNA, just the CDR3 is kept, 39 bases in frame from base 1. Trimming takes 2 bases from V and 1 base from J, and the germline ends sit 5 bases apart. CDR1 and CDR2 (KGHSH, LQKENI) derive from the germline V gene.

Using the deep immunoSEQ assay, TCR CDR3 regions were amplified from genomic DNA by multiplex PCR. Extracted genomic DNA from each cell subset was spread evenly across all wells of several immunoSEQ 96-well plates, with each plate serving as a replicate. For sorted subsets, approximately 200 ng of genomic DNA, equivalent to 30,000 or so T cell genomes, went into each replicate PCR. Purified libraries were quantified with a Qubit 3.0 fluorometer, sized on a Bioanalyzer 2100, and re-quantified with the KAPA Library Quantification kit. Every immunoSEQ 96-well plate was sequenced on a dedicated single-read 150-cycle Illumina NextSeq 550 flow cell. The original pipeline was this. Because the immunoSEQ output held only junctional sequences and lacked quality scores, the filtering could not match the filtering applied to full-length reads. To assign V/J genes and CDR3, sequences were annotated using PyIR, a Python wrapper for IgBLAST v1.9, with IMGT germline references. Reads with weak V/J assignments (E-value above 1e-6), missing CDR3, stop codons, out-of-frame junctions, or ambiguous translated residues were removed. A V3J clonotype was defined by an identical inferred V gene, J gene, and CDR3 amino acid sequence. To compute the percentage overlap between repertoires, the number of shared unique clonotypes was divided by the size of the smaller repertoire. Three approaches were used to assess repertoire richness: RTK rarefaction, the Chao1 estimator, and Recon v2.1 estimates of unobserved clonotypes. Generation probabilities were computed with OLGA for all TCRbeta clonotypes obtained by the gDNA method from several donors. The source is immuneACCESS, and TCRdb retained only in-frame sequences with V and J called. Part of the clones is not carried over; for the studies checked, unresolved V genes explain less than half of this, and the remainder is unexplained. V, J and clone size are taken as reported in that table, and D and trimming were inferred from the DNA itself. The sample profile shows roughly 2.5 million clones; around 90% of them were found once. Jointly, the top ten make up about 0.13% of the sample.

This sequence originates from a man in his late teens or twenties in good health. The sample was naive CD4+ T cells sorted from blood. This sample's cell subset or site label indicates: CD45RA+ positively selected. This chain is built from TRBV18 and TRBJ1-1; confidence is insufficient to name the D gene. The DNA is TGTGCCAGCTCACCAAAAGAGAACACTGAAGCTTTCTTT. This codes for CASSPKENTEAFF.